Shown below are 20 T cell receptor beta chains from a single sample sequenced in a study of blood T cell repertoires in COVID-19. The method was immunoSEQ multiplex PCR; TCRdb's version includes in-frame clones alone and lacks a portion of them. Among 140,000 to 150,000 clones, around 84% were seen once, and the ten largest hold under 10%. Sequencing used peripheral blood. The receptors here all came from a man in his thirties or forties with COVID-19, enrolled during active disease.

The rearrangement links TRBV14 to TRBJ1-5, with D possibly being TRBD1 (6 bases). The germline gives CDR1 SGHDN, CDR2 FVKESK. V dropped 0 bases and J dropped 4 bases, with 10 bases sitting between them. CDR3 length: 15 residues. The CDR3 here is CASSQDGGVNQPQHF. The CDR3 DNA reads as TGTGCCAGCAGCCAAGATGGGGGCGTGAATCAGCCCCAGCATTTT.

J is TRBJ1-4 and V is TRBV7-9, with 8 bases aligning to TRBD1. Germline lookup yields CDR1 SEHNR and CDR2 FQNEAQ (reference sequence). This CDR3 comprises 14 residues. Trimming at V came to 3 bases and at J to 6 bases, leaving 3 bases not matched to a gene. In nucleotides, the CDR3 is TGTGCCAGCAGCTTCGGACAGGGTGATGAAAAACTGTTTTTT. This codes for CASSFGQGDEKLFF. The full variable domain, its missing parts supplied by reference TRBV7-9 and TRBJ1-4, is DTGVSQNPRHKITKRGQNVTFRCDPISEHNRLYWYRQTLGQGPEFLTYFQNEAQLEKSRLLSDRFSAERPKGSFSTLEIQRTEQGDSAMYLCASSFGQGDEKLFFGSGTQLSVL.

This CDR3 is CASSWGLLGLNTEAFF. The CDR3 DNA reads TGCGCCAGCAGCTGGGGGCTGCTGGGACTGAACACTGAAGCTTTCTTT. The chain links TRBV5-1 to TRBJ1-1; possibly TRBD1 for D (6 bases). CDR1 SGHRS and CDR2 YFSETQ come from the germline V gene. The CDR3 spans 16 residues. V was pared by 3 bases and J by 0 bases, with 15 bases between. Drawing the rest from reference TRBV5-1 and TRBJ1-1, the complete variable domain is KAGVTQTPRYLIKTRGQQVTLSCSPISGHRSVSWYQQTPGQGLQFLFEYFSETQRNKGNFPGRFSGRQFSNSRSEMNVSTLELGDSALYLCASSWGLLGLNTEAFFGQGTRLTVV.

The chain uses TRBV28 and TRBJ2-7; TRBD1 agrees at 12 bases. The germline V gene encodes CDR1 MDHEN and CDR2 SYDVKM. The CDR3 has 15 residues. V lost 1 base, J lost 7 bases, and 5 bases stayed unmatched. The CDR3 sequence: CASSLSGQGALEQYF. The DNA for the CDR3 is TGTGCCAGCAGTTTATCGGGACAGGGGGCGCTAGAGCAGTACTTC.

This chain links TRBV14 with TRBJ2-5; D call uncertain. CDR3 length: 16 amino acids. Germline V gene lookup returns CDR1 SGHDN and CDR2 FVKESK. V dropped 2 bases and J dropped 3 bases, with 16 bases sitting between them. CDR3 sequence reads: CASSQKSSEFKETQYF. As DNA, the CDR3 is TGTGCCAGCAGCCAAAAGTCCAGCGAGTTTAAAGAGACCCAGTACTTC.

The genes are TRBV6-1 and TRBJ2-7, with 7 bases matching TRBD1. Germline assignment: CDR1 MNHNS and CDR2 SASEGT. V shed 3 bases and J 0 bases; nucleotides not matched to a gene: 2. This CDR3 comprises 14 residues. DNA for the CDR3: TGTGCCAGCAGTGAGACAGGGTTCTCCTACGAGCAGTACTTC. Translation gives CASSETGFSYEQYF.

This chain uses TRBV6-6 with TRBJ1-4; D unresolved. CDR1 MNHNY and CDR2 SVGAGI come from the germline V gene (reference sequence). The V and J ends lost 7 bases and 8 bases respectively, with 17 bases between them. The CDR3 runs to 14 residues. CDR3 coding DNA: TGTGCCAGCACCCGAAGAGGGAAAGGCGAAAAACTGTTTTTT. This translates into CASTRRGKGEKLFF.

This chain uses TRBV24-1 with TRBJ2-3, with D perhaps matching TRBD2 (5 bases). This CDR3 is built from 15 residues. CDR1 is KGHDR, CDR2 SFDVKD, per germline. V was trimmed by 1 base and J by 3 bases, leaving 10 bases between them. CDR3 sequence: CATSDFGVATDTQYF. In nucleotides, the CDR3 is TGTGCCACCAGTGATTTCGGGGTAGCGACAGATACGCAGTATTTT.

The CDR3 nucleotides are TGTGCCAGTAGTATAGGAGGGACAGGGAGCAATCAGCCCCAGCATTTT. It translates to CASSIGGTGSNQPQHF. The chain couples TRBV19 to TRBJ1-5; 9 bases are a match to TRBD1. Germline lookup yields CDR1 LNHDA and CDR2 SQIVND (reference sequence). V lost 1 base and J lost 1; bases outside the gene matches: 2. This CDR3 has 16 residues. Full variable domain (outside the CDR3, taken from reference TRBV19 and TRBJ1-5): DGGITQSPKYLFRKEGQNVTLSCEQNLNHDAMYWYRQDPGQGLRLIYYSQIVNDFQKGDIAEGYSVSREKKESFPLTVTSAQKNPTAFYLCASSIGGTGSNQPQHFGDGTRLSIL.

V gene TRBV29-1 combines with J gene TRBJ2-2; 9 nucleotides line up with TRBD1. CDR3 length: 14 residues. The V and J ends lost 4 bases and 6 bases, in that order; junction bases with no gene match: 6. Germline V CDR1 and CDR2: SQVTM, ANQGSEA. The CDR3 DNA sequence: TGCAGCGTTGGGGGGACAGGGATGGCCGGGGAGCTGTTTTTT. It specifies CSVGGTGMAGELFF.

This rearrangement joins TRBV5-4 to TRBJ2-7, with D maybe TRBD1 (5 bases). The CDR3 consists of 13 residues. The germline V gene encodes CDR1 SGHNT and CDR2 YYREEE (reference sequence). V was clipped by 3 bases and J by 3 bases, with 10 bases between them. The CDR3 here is CASSSDSVYEQYF. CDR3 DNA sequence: TGTGCCAGCAGCTCCGACAGTGTCTACGAGCAGTACTTC.

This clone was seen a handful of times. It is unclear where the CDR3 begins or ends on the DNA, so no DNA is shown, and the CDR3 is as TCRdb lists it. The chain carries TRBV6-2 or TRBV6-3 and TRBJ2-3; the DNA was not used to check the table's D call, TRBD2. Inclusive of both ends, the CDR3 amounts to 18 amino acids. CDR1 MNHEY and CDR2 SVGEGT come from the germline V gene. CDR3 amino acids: CASSTSSEGGSEADTQYF.

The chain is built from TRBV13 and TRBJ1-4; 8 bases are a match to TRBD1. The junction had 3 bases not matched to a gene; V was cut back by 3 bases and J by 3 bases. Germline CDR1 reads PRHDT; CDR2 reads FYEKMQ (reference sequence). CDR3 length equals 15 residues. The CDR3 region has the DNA TGTGCCAGCAGCTTTAGACAGGGGCCTAATGAAAAACTGTTTTTT. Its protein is CASSFRQGPNEKLFF.

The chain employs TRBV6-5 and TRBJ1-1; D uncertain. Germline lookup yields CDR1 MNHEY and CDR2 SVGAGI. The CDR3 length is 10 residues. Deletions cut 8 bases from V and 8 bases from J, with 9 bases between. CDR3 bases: TGTGCCAGCCAGAACAAGGAAGCTTTCTTT. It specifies CASQNKEAFF.

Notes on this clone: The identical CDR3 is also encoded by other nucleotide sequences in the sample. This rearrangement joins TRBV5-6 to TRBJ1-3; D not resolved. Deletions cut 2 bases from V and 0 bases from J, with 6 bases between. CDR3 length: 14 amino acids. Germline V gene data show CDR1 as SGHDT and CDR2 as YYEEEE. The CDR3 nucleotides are TGTGCCAGCAGCTTAGGACTCTCTGGAAACACCATATATTTT. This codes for CASSLGLSGNTIYF.

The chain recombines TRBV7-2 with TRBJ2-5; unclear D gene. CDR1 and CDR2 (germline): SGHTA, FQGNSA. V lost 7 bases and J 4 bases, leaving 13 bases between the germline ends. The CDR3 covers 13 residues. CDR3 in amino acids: CASISLRGETQYF. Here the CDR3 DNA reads TGTGCCAGCATCTCTCTTCGAGGAGAGACCCAGTACTTC.

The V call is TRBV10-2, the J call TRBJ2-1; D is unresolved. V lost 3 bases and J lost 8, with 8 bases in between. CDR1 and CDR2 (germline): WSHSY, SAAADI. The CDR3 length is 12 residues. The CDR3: CASSDPRHEQFF. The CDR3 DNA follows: TGCGCCAGCAGTGACCCCAGGCATGAGCAGTTCTTC.

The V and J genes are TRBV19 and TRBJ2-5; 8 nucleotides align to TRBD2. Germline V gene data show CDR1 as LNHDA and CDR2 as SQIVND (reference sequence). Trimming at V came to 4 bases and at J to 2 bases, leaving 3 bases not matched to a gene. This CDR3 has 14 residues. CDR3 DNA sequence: TGTGCCAGTAGTAGGCGGGGGGAGCAAGAGACCCAGTACTTC. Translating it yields CASSRRGEQETQYF.

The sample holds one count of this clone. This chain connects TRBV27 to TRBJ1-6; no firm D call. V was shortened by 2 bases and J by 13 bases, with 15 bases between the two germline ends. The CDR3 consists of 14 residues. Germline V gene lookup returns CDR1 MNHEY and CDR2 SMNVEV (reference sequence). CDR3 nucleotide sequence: TGTGCCAGCAGTTTAGGGCTCGAAGCAACCCCCCTCCACTTT. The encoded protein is CASSLGLEATPLHF.

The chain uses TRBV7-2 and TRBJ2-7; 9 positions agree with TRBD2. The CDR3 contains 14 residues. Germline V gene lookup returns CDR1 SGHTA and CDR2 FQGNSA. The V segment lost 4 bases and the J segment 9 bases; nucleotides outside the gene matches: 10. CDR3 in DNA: TGTGCCAGCAGCTCTAGCGGGAAGCCCTCGGGGCAGTACTTC. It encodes CASSSSGKPSGQYF.